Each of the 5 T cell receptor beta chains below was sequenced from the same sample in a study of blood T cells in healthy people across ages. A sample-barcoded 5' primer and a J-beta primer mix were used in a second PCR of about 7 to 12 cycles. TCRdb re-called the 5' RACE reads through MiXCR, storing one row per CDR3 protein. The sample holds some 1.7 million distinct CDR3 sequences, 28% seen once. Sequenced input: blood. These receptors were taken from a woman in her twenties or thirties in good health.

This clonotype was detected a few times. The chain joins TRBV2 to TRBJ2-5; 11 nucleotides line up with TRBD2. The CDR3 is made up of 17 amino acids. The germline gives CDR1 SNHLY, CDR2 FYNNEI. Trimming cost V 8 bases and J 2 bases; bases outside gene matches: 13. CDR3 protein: CASEGGLAGGPQETQYF. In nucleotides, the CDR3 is TGTGCCAGCGAAGGTGGGCTAGCGGGGGGACCGCAAGAGACCCAGTACTTC. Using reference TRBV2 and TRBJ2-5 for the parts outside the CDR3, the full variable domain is EPEVTQTPSHQVTQMGQEVILRCVPISNHLYFYWYRQILGQKVEFLVSFYNNEISEKSEIFDDQFSVERPDGSNFTLKIRSTKLEDSAMYFCASEGGLAGGPQETQYFGPGTRLLVL.

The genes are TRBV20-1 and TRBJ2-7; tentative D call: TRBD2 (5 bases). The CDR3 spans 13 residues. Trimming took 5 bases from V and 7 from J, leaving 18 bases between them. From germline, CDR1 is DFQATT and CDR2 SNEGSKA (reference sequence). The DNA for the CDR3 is TGCAGTGCTCGGAGGCAGGCTCTTAATGAGCAGTACTTC. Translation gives CSARRQALNEQYF.

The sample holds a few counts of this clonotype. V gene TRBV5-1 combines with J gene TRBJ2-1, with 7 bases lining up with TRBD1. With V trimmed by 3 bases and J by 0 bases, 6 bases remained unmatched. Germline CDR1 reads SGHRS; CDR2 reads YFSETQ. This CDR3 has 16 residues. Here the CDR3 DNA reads TGCGCCAGCAGCTCGACAGGGCTGAGCTCCTACAATGAGCAGTTCTTC. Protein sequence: CASSSTGLSSYNEQFF. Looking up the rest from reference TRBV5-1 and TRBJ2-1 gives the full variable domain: KAGVTQTPRYLIKTRGQQVTLSCSPISGHRSVSWYQQTPGQGLQFLFEYFSETQRNKGNFPGRFSGRQFSNSRSEMNVSTLELGDSALYLCASSSTGLSSYNEQFFGPGTRLTVL.

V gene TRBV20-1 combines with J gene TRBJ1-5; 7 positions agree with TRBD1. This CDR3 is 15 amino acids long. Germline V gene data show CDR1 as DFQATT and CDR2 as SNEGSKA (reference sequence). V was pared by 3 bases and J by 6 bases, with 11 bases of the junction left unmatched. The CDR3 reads CSASSGGWGPQPQHF. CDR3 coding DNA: TGCAGTGCTAGCTCAGGGGGTTGGGGCCCTCAGCCCCAGCATTTT.

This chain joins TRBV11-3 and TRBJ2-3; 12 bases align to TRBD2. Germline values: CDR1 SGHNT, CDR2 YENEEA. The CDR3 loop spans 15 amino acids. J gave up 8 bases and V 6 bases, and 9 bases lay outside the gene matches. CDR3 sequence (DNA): TGTGCCAGCAGTTCGACTAGCGGGAGTATCGGTACGCAGTATTTT. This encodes CASSSTSGSIGTQYF.